These T cell receptor beta chains were read from a single sample in a study of regulatory T cells in long-lasting Graves disease. TCRdb re-called the multiplex PCR reads with MiXCR, one entry per CDR3 protein. The data contain some 370,000 distinct CDR3 sequences, roughly 25% of them singletons. Specimen: peripheral blood mononuclear cells (PBMCs), collected when the disease was refractory, from a patient treated with antithyroid drugs. The receptors derive from a woman aged 40 to 55 with Graves disease. CDR3s include the opening cysteine and the closing phenylalanine or tryptophan. A D gene is named only where the DNA matches it firmly. Clone size is not always given. Where it is, it says once, few, many or a class for expanded clones.

d_gene	j_gene	v_gene	abundance	CDR3nt	CDR3aa
TRBD1	TRBJ2-7	TRBV28	many	TGTGCCAGCAGCCGCTGGGACAGCTCCTACGAGCAGTACTTC	CASSRWDSSYEQYF
NA	TRBJ2-1	TRBV6-2/TRBV6-3	few	TGTGCCAGCTCTCGGGGAAGGTCCTACAATGAGCAGTTCTTC	CASSRGRSYNEQFF
NA	TRBJ2-7	TRBV6-1	many	TGTGCCAGCAGATCTAGTAGAGACTCCTACGAGCAGTACTTC	CASRSSRDSYEQYF
NA	TRBJ1-3	TRBV28	many	TGTGCCAGCAGTGCCGGCCGACTCTCTGGAAACACCATATATTTT	CASSAGRLSGNTIYF
NA	TRBJ2-6	TRBV19	few	TGTGCCAGTAGTACTCTGGCTTCTGGGGCCAACGTCCTGACTTTC	CASSTLASGANVLTF
NA	TRBJ2-3	TRBV2	few	TGTGCCAGCAGTGATCATACAGATACGCAGTATTTT	CASSDHTDTQYF
NA	TRBJ1-3	TRBV2	many	TGTGCCAGCAGTGAGATTCGCGGAAACACCATATATTTT	CASSEIRGNTIYF
NA	TRBJ1-6	TRBV7-2	many	TGTGCCAGCAGCTTAGCAGGTGCCTTAAATTCACCCCTCCACTTT	CASSLAGALNSPLHF
TRBD1	TRBJ1-2	TRBV10-3	few	TGTGCCATCAGCTCGACAGGGTCCAGGGATGGCTACACCTTC	CAISSTGSRDGYTF
NA	TRBJ2-7	TRBV12-3/TRBV12-4	many	TGTGCCAGCAGCCCAAGGAGGGGCGGTCCCTACGAGCAGTACTTC	CASSPRRGGPYEQYF
NA	TRBJ2-2	TRBV27	NA	TGTGCCAGCAGTTTCCGAGGGATTAGCGGGGAGCTGTTTTTT	CASSFRGISGELFF
TRBD1	TRBJ1-2	TRBV20-1	NA	TGCAGTGCTGGACAGGGGCCTTATGGCTACACCTTC	CSAGQGPYGYTF
NA	TRBJ2-5	TRBV9	many	TGTGCCAGCAGCGTAGCGGTGGGGTCAGGCAGCCCATCGCAAGAGACCCAGTACTTC	CASSVAVGSGSPSQETQYF
NA	TRBJ1-1	TRBV11-2	NA	TGTGCCAGCAGCTTAGATCTGAGATCCCAAGCTTTCTTT	CASSLDLRSQAFF
NA	TRBJ1-1	TRBV7-3	NA	TGTGCCAGCAGCTTAGGGGACGGAAGTGAAGCTTTCTTT	CASSLGDGSEAFF
TRBD2	TRBJ2-7	TRBV20-1	NA	TGCAGTGCTACTTCGGGACTAGCGGGAGTTGCCGAGCAGTACTTC	CSATSGLAGVAEQYF
NA	TRBJ2-6	TRBV6-1	once	TGTGCCAGCACATTTTTCACAGGGTGGGGAAGCTCTGGGGCCAACGTCCTGACTTTC	CASTFFTGWGSSGANVLTF
NA	TRBJ2-7	TRBV2	many	TGTGCCAGCAGTGAGTCGAGGTTCGAGCAGTACTTC	CASSESRFEQYF
TRBD2	TRBJ2-6	TRBV6-2/TRBV6-3	NA	TGTGCCAGCAGTTACTCGCGGGGGACCGGGGCCAACGTCCTGACTTTC	CASSYSRGTGANVLTF
NA	TRBJ2-1	TRBV2	many	TGTGCCAGCAGACCCAAGAAACCCACCCTCTACAATGAGCAGTTCTTC	CASRPKKPTLYNEQFF
NA	TRBJ1-2	TRBV28	many	TGTGCCAGCAGTCCCCAATCAGGTGCGGGACGCTACACCTTC	CASSPQSGAGRYTF
NA	TRBJ2-7	TRBV28	many	TGTGCCAGCACGAAACAGATGAGGTCCTACGAGCAGTACTTC	CASTKQMRSYEQYF
NA	TRBJ1-4	TRBV7-8	NA	TGTGCCAGCAGCCGGGATCGGGGAAAACTGTTTTTT	CASSRDRGKLFF
TRBD1	TRBJ1-1	TRBV5-1	NA	TGCGCCAGCAGCTGGACAGGGGGAATGAACACTGAAGCTTTCTTT	CASSWTGGMNTEAFF
NA	TRBJ2-4	TRBV3-1	NA	TGTGCCAGCAGCCAAGAGTTTAGGGGAGCCAAAAACATTCAGTACTTC	CASSQEFRGAKNIQYF
NA	TRBJ2-7	TRBV28	few	TGTGCCAGCAGCCAGACAGGATCCCCCTACGAGCAGTACTTC	CASSQTGSPYEQYF
NA	TRBJ2-7	TRBV18	NA	TGTGCCAGCTCACCACCTTCCGGGAGTAACCACGAGCAGTACTTC	CASSPPSGSNHEQYF
TRBD2	TRBJ2-4	TRBV28	once	TGTGCCAGCAGTCTAGGGATCGGGACTAGCGGGAGGGAATTGAACATTCAGTACTTC	CASSLGIGTSGRELNIQYF
NA	TRBJ2-2	TRBV6-2/TRBV6-3	few	TGTGCCAGCAGTTCTCAGACTAGGGGTCCCGGGGAGCTGTTTTTT	CASSSQTRGPGELFF
NA	TRBJ2-1	TRBV11-2	few	TGTGCCAGCAGCTCATACTACAGGGAGACCAGCCGCGATGAGCAGTTCTTC	CASSSYYRETSRDEQFF
NA	TRBJ1-1	TRBV6-1	many	TGTGCCAGCAGGCGAGAGGGGGGACTCATGAACACTGAAGCTTTCTTT	CASRREGGLMNTEAFF
TRBD1	TRBJ1-2	TRBV29-1	many	TGCAGCGTGCCGGGACAGGGACCCTACTATGGCTACACCTTC	CSVPGQGPYYGYTF
TRBD1	TRBJ2-7	TRBV5-1	NA	TGCGCCAGCAGCCCGACCGGACAGGGGACCTACGAGCAGTACTTC	CASSPTGQGTYEQYF
TRBD1	TRBJ2-2	TRBV19	many	TGTGCCAGTAGTATTGACAGGGACCTTATCACCGGGGAGCTGTTTTTT	CASSIDRDLITGELFF
NA	TRBJ2-7	TRBV9	few	TGTGCCAGCAGCGTCAGCGGACTGGCGGGGCCCTACGAGCAGTACTTC	CASSVSGLAGPYEQYF
TRBD2	TRBJ2-5	TRBV7-2	NA	TGTGCCAGCAGCTTATCTGGGACTAGCAGGTGGGAGACCCAGTACTTC	CASSLSGTSRWETQYF
NA	TRBJ2-5	TRBV19	few	TGTGCCAGTAGTTGGGGGACGGTCGGAGCCCAGTACTTC	CASSWGTVGAQYF
NA	TRBJ2-7	TRBV28	few	TGTGCCAGCAGCCAAGGATCCCACTCAGTAAACTACGAGCAGTACTTC	CASSQGSHSVNYEQYF
NA	TRBJ2-7	TRBV5-1	few	TGCGCCAGCAGCTTGGCCGGGAAGGTCGAGCAGTACTTC	CASSLAGKVEQYF